This note documents a single TCR beta chain sequence. The data belong to a study of cytomegalovirus exposure and HLA in healthy donors. The V end was cut by 2 bases, the J end by 8 bases, with 17 bases between. Germline V gene sequence: CDR1 SGHDT, CDR2 YYEEEE. This CDR3 spans 15 amino acids. Only in-frame clones appear in the TCRdb table, and some are missing; sequencing was by immunoSEQ multiplex PCR. The table lists roughly 300,000 clones, around 87% of them singletons. This chain uses TRBV5-6 with TRBJ2-1, with TRBD1 as a possible D gene (5 bases). Sequenced input: PBMCs. The source of this sequence is a woman under 40 in good health and CMV-seropositive. The CDR3 DNA is TGTGCCAGCAGCTTAGGGGCCAGGTTGGTCTATGAGCAGTTCTTC. It encodes CASSLGARLVYEQFF.